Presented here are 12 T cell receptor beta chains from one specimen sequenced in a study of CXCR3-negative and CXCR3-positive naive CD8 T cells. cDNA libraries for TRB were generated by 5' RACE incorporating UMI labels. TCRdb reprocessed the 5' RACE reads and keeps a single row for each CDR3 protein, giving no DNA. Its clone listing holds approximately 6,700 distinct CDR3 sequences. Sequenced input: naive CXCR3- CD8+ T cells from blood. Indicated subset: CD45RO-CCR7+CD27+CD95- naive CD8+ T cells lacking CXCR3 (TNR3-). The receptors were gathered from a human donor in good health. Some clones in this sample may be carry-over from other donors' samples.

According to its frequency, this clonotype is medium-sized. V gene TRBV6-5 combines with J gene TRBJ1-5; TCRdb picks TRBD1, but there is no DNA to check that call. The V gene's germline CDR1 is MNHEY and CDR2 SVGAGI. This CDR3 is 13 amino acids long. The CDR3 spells CASRIGGNQPQHF.

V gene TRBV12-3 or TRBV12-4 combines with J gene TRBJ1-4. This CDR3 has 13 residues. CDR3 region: CASSLTSNEKLFF.

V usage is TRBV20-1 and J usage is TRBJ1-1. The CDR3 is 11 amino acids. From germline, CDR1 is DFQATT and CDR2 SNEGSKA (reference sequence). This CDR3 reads CSAEGLAEAFF.

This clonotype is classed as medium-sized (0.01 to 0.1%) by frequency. The CDR3: CSVEGDNTGNTIYF. The rearrangement uses TRBV29-1 and TRBJ1-3; TCRdb proposes TRBD1, but this gene call is untestable without DNA. The CDR3 is 14 amino acids. CDR1 and CDR2 (germline): SQVTM, ANQGSEA.

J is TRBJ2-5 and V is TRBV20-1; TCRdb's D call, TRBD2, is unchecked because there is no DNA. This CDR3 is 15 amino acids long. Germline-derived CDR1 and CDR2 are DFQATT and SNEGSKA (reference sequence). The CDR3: CSARVAGVSQETQYF.

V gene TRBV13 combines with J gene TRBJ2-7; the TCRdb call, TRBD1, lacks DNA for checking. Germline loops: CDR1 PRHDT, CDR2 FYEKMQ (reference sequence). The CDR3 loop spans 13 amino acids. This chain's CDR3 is CASSNRGDYEQYF.

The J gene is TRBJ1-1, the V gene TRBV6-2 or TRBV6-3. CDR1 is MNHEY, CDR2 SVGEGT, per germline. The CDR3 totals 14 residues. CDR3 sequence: CASSGIGQKTEAFF.

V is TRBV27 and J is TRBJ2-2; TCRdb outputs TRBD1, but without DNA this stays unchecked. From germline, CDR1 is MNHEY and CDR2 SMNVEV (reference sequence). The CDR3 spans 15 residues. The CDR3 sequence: CASSWTGGGGGELFF.

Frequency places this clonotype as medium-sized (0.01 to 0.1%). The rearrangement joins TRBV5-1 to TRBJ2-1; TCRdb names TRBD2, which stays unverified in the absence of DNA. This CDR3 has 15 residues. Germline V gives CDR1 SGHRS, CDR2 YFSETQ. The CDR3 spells CASSFSGSSYNEQFF.

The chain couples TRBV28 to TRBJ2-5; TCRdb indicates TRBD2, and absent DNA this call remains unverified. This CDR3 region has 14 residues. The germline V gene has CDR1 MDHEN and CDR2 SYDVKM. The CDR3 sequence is CASRGGLLQETQYF.

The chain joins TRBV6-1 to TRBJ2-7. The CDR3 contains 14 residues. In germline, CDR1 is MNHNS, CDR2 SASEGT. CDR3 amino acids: CASALSLSSYEQYF.

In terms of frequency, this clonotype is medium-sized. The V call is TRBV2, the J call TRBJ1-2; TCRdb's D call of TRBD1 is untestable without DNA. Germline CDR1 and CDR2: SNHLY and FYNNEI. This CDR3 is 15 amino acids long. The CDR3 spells CASTEQTVFHYGYTF.